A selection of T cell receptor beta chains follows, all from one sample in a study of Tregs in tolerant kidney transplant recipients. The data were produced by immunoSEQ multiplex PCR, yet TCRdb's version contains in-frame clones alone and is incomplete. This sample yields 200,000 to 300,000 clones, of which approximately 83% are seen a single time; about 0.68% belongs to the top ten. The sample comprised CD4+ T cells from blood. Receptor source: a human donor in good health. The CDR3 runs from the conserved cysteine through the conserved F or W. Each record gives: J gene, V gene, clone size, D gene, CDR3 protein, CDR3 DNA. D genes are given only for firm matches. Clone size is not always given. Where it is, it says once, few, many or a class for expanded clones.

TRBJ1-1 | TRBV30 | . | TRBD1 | CAWSVRTGVRGNTEAFF | TGTGCCTGGAGTGTACGGACAGGGGTAAGGGGGAACACTGAAGCTTTCTTT
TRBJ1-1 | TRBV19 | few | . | CASSSQGSPEAFF | TGTGCCAGTAGTAGTCAGGGGAGCCCTGAAGCTTTCTTT
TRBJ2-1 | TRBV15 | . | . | CATSATFSGDEQFF | TGTGCCACCAGCGCAACATTCTCAGGCGATGAGCAGTTCTTC
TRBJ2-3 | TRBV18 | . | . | CASSPRPSRVSTDTQYF | TGTGCCAGCTCGCCTCGCCCTTCCAGGGTAAGCACAGATACGCAGTATTTT
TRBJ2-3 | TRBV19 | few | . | CATGLGDDTDTQYF | TGTGCCACCGGTCTGGGGGATGACACAGATACGCAGTATTTT
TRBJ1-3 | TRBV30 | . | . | CAWSEQGLTGNTIYF | TGTGCCTGGAGCGAACAGGGCTTGACTGGAAACACCATATATTTT
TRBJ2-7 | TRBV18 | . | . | CASSPGRESYEQYF | TGTGCCAGCTCACCTGGACGGGAGTCCTACGAGCAGTACTTC
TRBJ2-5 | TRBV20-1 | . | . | CSARRETQYF | TGCAGTGCTAGACGGGAGACCCAGTACTTC
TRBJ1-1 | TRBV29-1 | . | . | CSVEGSRDTEAFF | TGCAGCGTTGAGGGCAGCAGGGACACTGAAGCTTTCTTT
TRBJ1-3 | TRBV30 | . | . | CAWSILPNIYF | TGTGCCTGGAGTATATTGCCGAACATATATTTT
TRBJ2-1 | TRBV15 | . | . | CATSRDRTLLAGQRTTYNEQFF | TGTGCCACCAGCAGAGATAGGACCTTGTTGGCGGGACAACGTACGACCTACAATGAGCAGTTCTTC
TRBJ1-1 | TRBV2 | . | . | CASLRTPNTEAFF | TGTGCCAGCTTAAGGACACCAAACACTGAAGCTTTCTTT
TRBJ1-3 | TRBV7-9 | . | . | CASSSLLRGNTIYF | TGTGCCAGCAGTTCACTACTCCGAGGAAACACCATATATTTT
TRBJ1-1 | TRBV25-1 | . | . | CASSEGGVMNTEAFF | TGTGCCAGCAGTGAAGGGGGGGTAATGAACACTGAAGCTTTCTTT
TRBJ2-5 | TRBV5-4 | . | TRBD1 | CASSFRTGLETQYF | TGTGCCAGCAGCTTCAGGACAGGGCTGGAGACCCAGTACTTC
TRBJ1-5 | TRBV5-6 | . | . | CASTLLSSNQPQHF | TGTGCCAGCACCTTATTATCTAGCAATCAGCCCCAGCATTTT
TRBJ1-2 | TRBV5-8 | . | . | CASSRGRSRGTF | TGTGCCAGCAGCAGAGGACGCTCCCGAGGCACCTTC
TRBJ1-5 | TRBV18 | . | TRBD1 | CASSPDRVPNQPQHF | TGTGCCAGCTCACCCGACAGGGTCCCCAATCAGCCCCAGCATTTT
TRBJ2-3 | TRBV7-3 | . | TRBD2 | CASSLTLGGGTDTQYF | TGTGCCAGCAGCTTAACCCTCGGGGGGGGCACAGATACGCAGTATTTT
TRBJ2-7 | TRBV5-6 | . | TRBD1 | CASSFDRVSYEQYF | TGTGCCAGCAGCTTTGACAGGGTCTCCTACGAGCAGTACTTC
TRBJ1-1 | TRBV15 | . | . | CATSRDHETEAFF | TGTGCCACCAGCAGAGATCATGAGACTGAAGCTTTCTTT
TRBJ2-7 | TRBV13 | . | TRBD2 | CASSPRSSGYEQYF | TGTGCCAGCAGCCCCCGGAGTAGCGGGTACGAGCAGTACTTC
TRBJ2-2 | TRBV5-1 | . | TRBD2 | CASRLTSGNTGELFF | TGCGCCAGCAGGTTGACTAGCGGGAACACCGGGGAGCTGTTTTTT
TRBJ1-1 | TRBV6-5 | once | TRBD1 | CASSYAGGRNTEAFF | TGTGCCAGCAGTTACGCAGGGGGCAGAAACACTGAAGCTTTCTTT
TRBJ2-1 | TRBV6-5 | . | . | CASSYSSDQTYNEQFF | TGTGCCAGCAGTTACTCTTCCGACCAGACCTACAATGAGCAGTTCTTC
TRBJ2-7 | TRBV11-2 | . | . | CASSTIRATYEQYF | TGTGCCAGCAGCACTATCAGGGCAACCTACGAGCAGTACTTC
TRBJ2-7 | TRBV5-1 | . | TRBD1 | CASSLAQGANEQYF | TGCGCCAGCAGCTTGGCCCAGGGGGCGAACGAGCAGTACTTC
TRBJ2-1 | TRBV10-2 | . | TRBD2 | CASSRTSGIDNEQFF | TGCGCCAGCTCCCGGACTAGCGGGATTGACAATGAGCAGTTCTTC
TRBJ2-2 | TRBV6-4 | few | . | CASSDRWGAANTGELFF | TGTGCCAGCAGTGATCGATGGGGGGCGGCAAACACCGGGGAGCTGTTTTTT
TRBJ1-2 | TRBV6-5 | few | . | CASSYKAGGGYTF | TGTGCCAGCAGTTACAAAGCGGGGGGCGGCTACACCTTC
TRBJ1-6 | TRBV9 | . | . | CASSSPTWAGGSPLHF | TGTGCCAGCAGCTCCCCGACTTGGGCTGGGGGTTCACCCCTCCACTTT